This entry features one TCR beta chain sequence. Its antigen remains unknown. The record originates from a study of shared clonotypes between healthy human individuals. At the level of the study: Researchers assigned three CD4 naive, three CD4 memory, two CD8 naive and one CD8 memory plate to each donor. Study-level findings and limits: Sampling covered blood only; tissue repertoires likely differ. Rarefaction indicated that sorted-subset sequencing remained incomplete although depth was large.

The germline V and J ends were trimmed by 1 base and 3 bases, with 8 bases remaining between them. The CDR3 is made up of 13 amino acids. The V gene's germline CDR1 is SGHNT and CDR2 YYREEE (reference sequence). This table comes from immunoSEQ multiplex PCR, and its TCRdb copy is limited to in-frame clones, with some not included. The top ten hold about 0.34% of the sample, which has 1,500,000 or so clones, approximately 98.5% seen once. The receptor's source is a man under 40 in good health. Sequencing was carried out using naive CD4+ T cells sorted from blood. This sample's subset: CD45RA+ positively selected. This sequence joins TRBV5-4 and TRBJ2-7; no clear D gene. The chain's CDR3 is CASSLTQDYEQYF. The CDR3 nucleotides read TGTGCCAGCAGCTTGACCCAAGACTACGAGCAGTACTTC.